Each of the 7 T cell receptor beta chains below was sequenced from the same sample in a study of control samples from healthy donors and cancer patients. The data were produced by immunoSEQ multiplex PCR, yet TCRdb's version contains in-frame clones alone and is incomplete. The data hold 150,000 to 200,000 clones, with roughly 92% observed a single time. Sequencing was done on a sample of blood. These receptors were obtained from a man aged 25 to 45 in good health.

This clone is a singleton in its sample. The CDR3 region has the DNA TGTGCCAGCAGCTATCCTGAGAGGGCGATGGGGACCCAGTACTTC. Encoded protein: CASSYPERAMGTQYF. The chain has TRBV7-9 and TRBJ2-5, with D tentatively TRBD2 (5 bases). This CDR3 contains 15 residues. The germline gives CDR1 SEHNR, CDR2 FQNEAQ (reference sequence). The V end lost 4 bases, the J end lost 7 bases, and 19 bases lay between the germline ends.

The gene calls are TRBV5-1 and TRBJ1-4, with D possibly being TRBD1 (6 bases). V shed 3 bases and J shed 3 bases, with 12 bases lying between them. From germline, CDR1 is SGHRS and CDR2 YFSETQ. The CDR3 totals 15 residues. CDR3 nucleotides: TGCGCCAGCAGCTCGGGACATGCCTCTAATGAAAAACTGTTTTTT. Translated: CASSSGHASNEKLFF.

The genes are TRBV6-2 or TRBV6-3 and TRBJ1-4; D is ambiguous. This CDR3 is built from 13 residues. From germline, CDR1 is MNHEY and CDR2 SVGEGT. The V end lost 4 bases, the J end lost 6 bases, and 9 bases lay between the germline ends. In nucleotides, the CDR3 is TGTGCCAGCAGTTCCGGGAAGTATGAAAAACTGTTTTTT. Translation: CASSSGKYEKLFF.

The chain recombines TRBV30 with TRBJ1-1; D remains unclear. The V gene lost 2 bases and the J gene lost 6 bases, with 28 bases spanning the gap. Germline CDR1 reads GTSNPN; CDR2 reads SVGIG (reference sequence). This CDR3 spans 18 amino acids. The CDR3 here is CAWSYPPEMPPGRPEAFF. DNA for the CDR3: TGTGCCTGGAGTTATCCACCCGAGATGCCGCCAGGAAGGCCTGAAGCTTTCTTT.

V usage is TRBV4-3 and J usage is TRBJ1-4; possible D gene TRBD1, 5 bases. The germline gives CDR1 LGHNA, CDR2 YSLEER. Trimming shortened V by 0 bases and J by 10 bases, and 15 bases separated the two germline ends. This CDR3 spans 15 amino acids. Here the CDR3 DNA reads TGCGCCAGCAGCCAAGAAGGGCAGGGCGCTCGAAAACTGTTTTTT. Translating it yields CASSQEGQGARKLFF.

J is TRBJ2-5 and V is TRBV20-1, with D perhaps given as TRBD1 or TRBD2 (5 bases each). Germline CDR1 reads DFQATT; CDR2 reads SNEGSKA (reference sequence). Trimming stripped 3 bases from V and 5 bases from J, with 13 bases between. This CDR3 region has 13 residues. This chain's CDR3 is CSASLGAEETQYF. The CDR3 bases are TGCAGTGCTAGTCTCGGGGCGGAGGAGACCCAGTACTTC.

This clone appeared a single time. The V and J genes are TRBV3-1 (or the pseudogene TRBV3-2) and TRBJ2-7; tentatively, D is TRBD2 (6 bases). The CDR3 is 14 residues long. Between the trimmed V and J ends, which lost 0 bases and 2 bases, there was a span of 8 bases. Germline V gene data show CDR1 as LGHDT and CDR2 as YNNKEL (reference sequence). CDR3 residues: CASSQESGAYEQYF. DNA for the CDR3: TGTGCCAGCAGCCAAGAGTCGGGGGCCTACGAGCAGTACTTC.